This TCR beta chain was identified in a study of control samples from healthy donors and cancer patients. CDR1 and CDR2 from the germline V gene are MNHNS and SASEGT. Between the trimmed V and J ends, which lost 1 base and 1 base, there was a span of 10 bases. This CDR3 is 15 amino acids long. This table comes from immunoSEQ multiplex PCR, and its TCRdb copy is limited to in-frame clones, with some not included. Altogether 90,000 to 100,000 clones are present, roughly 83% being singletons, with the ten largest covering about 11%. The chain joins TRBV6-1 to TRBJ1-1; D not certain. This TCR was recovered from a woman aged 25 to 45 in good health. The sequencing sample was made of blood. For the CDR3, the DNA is TGTGCCAGCAGTGAAGGGCCGGGCTGGAACACTGAAGCTTTCTTT. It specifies CASSEGPGWNTEAFF.